This entry features one TCR beta chain sequence. As processed by the authors: Owing to the provision of junction-only sequences devoid of quality scores by immunoSEQ, filtering differed. Here immunoSEQ multiplex PCR was the method, and the copy in TCRdb shows in-frame clones only, minus some. V, J and clone size derive from that table, while D and trimming were established from the DNA sequence. Among about 2.1 million clones listed, just over 90% were seen once. Trimming removed 5 bases from V and 2 bases from J, with 7 bases in between. Per germline, CDR1 GTSNPN and CDR2 SVGIG (reference sequence). The length of the CDR3 is 12 residues. Only CD45RO-negative cells positively selected for CCR7 counted as naive CD8 cells, so terminally differentiated effector memory CD45RA+ cells were excluded. The sample originates from a study of shared clonotypes between healthy human individuals.

The sequence came from a young man in good health. Some clones in this sample may be carry-over from other donors' samples. Sequences were obtained from naive CD8+ T cells from PBMCs. The rearrangement uses TRBV30 and TRBJ1-3; D remains unclear. Here the CDR3 reads CAWRLPGNTIYF. The CDR3 nucleotides read TGTGCCTGGCGTCTTCCTGGAAACACCATATATTTT.